Below are 18 T cell receptor beta chains sequenced from a single sample in a study of siplizumab effects on memory and regulatory T cells. Data came from immunoSEQ multiplex PCR; TCRdb stores just in-frame clones and leaves some out. The sample lists fewer than 130,000 clones, roughly 92% occurring once. Input material: CD4+ T cells sorted from blood. Receptors originate from a human donor in good health.

This chain connects TRBV6-5 to TRBJ2-1; 7 bases line up with TRBD2. V dropped 4 bases and J dropped 5; count of bases not matched to a gene: 5. The CDR3 has 14 amino acids. The germline gives CDR1 MNHEY, CDR2 SVGAGI. The CDR3 loop reads CASSFYLADNEQFF. CDR3 DNA: TGTGCCAGCAGTTTCTACCTAGCGGACAATGAGCAGTTCTTC.

V and J are TRBV4-1 and TRBJ2-5; D gene uncertain. Germline V gene sequence: CDR1 MGHRA, CDR2 YSYEKL. This CDR3 contains 14 residues. Between the trimmed V and J ends, which lost 1 base and 4 bases, there was a span of 10 bases. CDR3 coding DNA: TGCGCCAGCAGCCAAGTTAACGGCCTAGAGACCCAGTACTTC. This encodes CASSQVNGLETQYF.

This chain connects TRBV6-1 to TRBJ2-3; no definite D call. Trimming took off 7 bases at V and 0 bases at J, with 8 bases between the two ends. Germline V gene sequence: CDR1 MNHNS, CDR2 SASEGT. The CDR3 runs 13 residues. The DNA for the CDR3 is TGTGCCAGCACGCCAGGTAGCACAGATACGCAGTATTTT. Protein sequence: CASTPGSTDTQYF.

The chain is built from TRBV23-1 and TRBJ1-5; D possibly corresponds to TRBD1 (5 bases). TRBV23-1 is an open reading frame whose function is uncertain. V was shortened by 2 bases and J by 4 bases, with 18 bases between the two germline ends. The CDR3 is made up of 17 amino acids. CDR3 amino acids: CASSQASGDGTNQPQHF. The CDR3 DNA reads TGCGCCAGCAGTCAAGCGAGTGGGGACGGAACTAATCAGCCCCAGCATTTT.

The chain is built from TRBV5-3 and TRBJ1-1; 8 nucleotides agree with TRBD1. TRBV5-3 is given ORF status, its function remaining uncertain. V was pared by 8 bases and J by 1 base, with 10 bases of the junction left unmatched. The CDR3 is 15 amino acids. The CDR3 loop reads CASSAQTGGNTEAFF. In DNA, the CDR3 is TGTGCCAGCAGCGCCCAAACAGGGGGGAACACTGAAGCTTTCTTT.

This chain joins TRBV6-5 and TRBJ1-3; no clear D gene. The germline V gene has CDR1 MNHEY and CDR2 SVGAGI. The CDR3 spans 15 residues. Trimming stripped 2 bases from V and 3 bases from J, with 11 bases between. This chain's CDR3 is CASSYVEGFGNTIYF. The DNA for the CDR3 is TGTGCCAGCAGTTACGTTGAGGGCTTTGGAAACACCATATATTTT.

J is TRBJ1-1 and V is TRBV7-9; no clear D gene. Germline lookup yields CDR1 SEHNR and CDR2 FQNEAQ (reference sequence). The CDR3 sequence is 14 residues long. V lost 5 bases and J 6 bases, leaving 16 bases between the germline ends. The CDR3 region has the DNA TGTGCCAGCAGCCAAAACTTGAATTCTGCTGAAGCTTTCTTT. It yields the protein CASSQNLNSAEAFF.

The chain uses TRBV7-2 and TRBJ2-1; D uncertain. In germline, CDR1 is SGHTA, CDR2 FQGNSA. This CDR3 region has 9 residues. Trimming took 8 bases from V and 6 from J, leaving 2 bases between them. The CDR3 loop reads CASPNEQFF. Written as DNA, the CDR3 is TGTGCCAGCCCCAATGAGCAGTTCTTC.

The genes are TRBV9 and TRBJ2-3; D unresolved. V was clipped by 0 bases and J by 1 base, with 3 bases between them. CDR3 length: 13 amino acids. The germline CDR1 and CDR2 sequences are SGDLS and YYNGEE. CDR3 bases: TGTGCCAGCAGCGTAGTGGGCACAGATACGCAGTATTTT. This translates into CASSVVGTDTQYF. Full variable domain (rest looked up from reference TRBV9 and TRBJ2-3): DSGVTQTPKHLITATGQRVTLRCSPRSGDLSVYWYQQSLDQGLQFLIQYYNGEERAKGNILERFSAQQFPDLHSELNLSSLELGDSALYFCASSVVGTDTQYFGPGTRLTVL.

The chain couples TRBV5-5 to TRBJ1-1; 9 nucleotides line up with TRBD1. Trimming took 4 bases from V and 3 from J; bases not matched to a gene: 4. Germline CDR1 SGHKS, CDR2 YYEKEE (reference sequence). CDR3 length: 14 residues. The CDR3 DNA sequence: TGTGCCAGCAGCAAACGACAGGGGGACACTGAAGCTTTCTTT. It is translated as CASSKRQGDTEAFF.

This chain joins TRBV2 and TRBJ1-1; D gene ambiguous. CDR3 size: 11 residues. Trimming pared 6 bases from V and 3 bases from J, leaving 5 bases between. Germline V gene lookup returns CDR1 SNHLY and CDR2 FYNNEI. The CDR3 DNA reads TGTGCCAGCAGGACTTACACTGAAGCTTTCTTT. Protein sequence: CASRTYTEAFF.

The J gene is TRBJ2-6, the V gene TRBV28, with D unresolved. The CDR3 spans 15 residues. Trimming cost V 5 bases and J 2 bases, with 10 bases left between them. The germline V gene has CDR1 MDHEN and CDR2 SYDVKM. The CDR3 region is CASSPPGAGANVLTF. The CDR3 DNA reads TGTGCCAGCAGTCCGCCCGGCGCTGGGGCCAACGTCCTGACTTTC.

The J gene is TRBJ2-3, the V gene TRBV7-3; 8 nucleotides agree with TRBD2. Germline values: CDR1 SGHTA, CDR2 FQGTGA. This CDR3 is 15 amino acids long. Trimming at V came to 5 bases and at J to 3 bases, leaving 7 bases not matched to a gene. The CDR3 sequence: CASSPGTSQTDTQYF. CDR3 DNA: TGTGCCAGCAGCCCAGGGACTAGTCAGACAGATACGCAGTATTTT.

V gene TRBV7-6 combines with J gene TRBJ1-5, with TRBD1 matching 8 bases. Trimming at V came to 3 bases and at J to 7 bases, leaving 2 bases not matched to a gene. Germline values: CDR1 SGHVS, CDR2 FNYEAQ. This CDR3 region has 13 residues. The CDR3 sequence: CASSLDRDQPQHF. Here the CDR3 DNA reads TGTGCCAGCAGCTTGGACAGGGACCAGCCCCAGCATTTT.

V gene TRBV13 combines with J gene TRBJ2-1; D gene ambiguous. V lost 0 bases to trimming and J lost 6 bases, with 6 bases between them. The CDR3 loop spans 13 amino acids. Germline CDR1 PRHDT, CDR2 FYEKMQ (reference sequence). The DNA for the CDR3 is TGTGCCAGCAGCTTAGGCCGGTTCAATGAGCAGTTCTTC. This translates into CASSLGRFNEQFF.

This clone was seen just once. The chain combines TRBV9 with TRBJ1-3; tentatively, D is TRBD1 (6 bases). The length of the CDR3 is 15 residues. V lost 0 bases and J lost 0, with 7 bases in between. Germline CDR1 reads SGDLS; CDR2 reads YYNGEE. Here the CDR3 reads CASSVGTDSGNTIYF. The DNA for the CDR3 is TGTGCCAGCAGCGTAGGGACAGACTCTGGAAACACCATATATTTT.

The rearrangement uses TRBV9 and TRBJ2-1; D ambiguous. The V gene's germline CDR1 is SGDLS and CDR2 YYNGEE. Trimming cost V 0 bases and J 7 bases, with 8 bases left between them. The CDR3 loop spans 13 amino acids. CDR3 DNA sequence: TGTGCCAGCAGCGTAGAAGGTCAAAATGAGCAGTTCTTC. This translates into CASSVEGQNEQFF.

This chain uses TRBV10-1 with TRBJ2-5; TRBD2 aligns across 14 bases. The CDR3 extends over 15 amino acids. Per germline, CDR1 WNHNN and CDR2 SYGVQD (reference sequence). V was pared by 7 bases and J by 3 bases, with 4 bases of the junction left unmatched. The CDR3 nucleotides are TGCGCCAGCAACCCGGGACTAGCGGGAGAAGAGACCCAGTACTTC. It encodes CASNPGLAGEETQYF.